This TCR beta chain appears in the sequencing data of a study of T cell changes during pregnancy in multiple sclerosis. Germline-derived CDR1 and CDR2 are SGHDT and YYEEEE. The CDR3 is 15 amino acids. J was trimmed by 4 bases and V by 4 bases; bases with no gene match: 10. Clones were read by immunoSEQ multiplex PCR, and TCRdb kept only the in-frame ones, dropping some. The sample has more than 45,000 clones; about 90% are singletons. The sequencing here drew on CD4+ T cells from peripheral blood mononuclear cells, taken in the second trimester of pregnancy. This sequence originates from a female donor with multiple sclerosis, enrolled in a pregnancy study. The V gene is TRBV5-6, the J gene TRBJ1-2, with 7 bases identical to TRBD1. CDR3 residues: CASSIYRGRGYGYTF. For the CDR3, the DNA is TGTGCCAGCAGCATTTATAGGGGGCGAGGCTATGGCTACACCTTC. Looking up the rest from reference TRBV5-6 and TRBJ1-2 gives the full variable domain: DAGVTQSPTHLIKTRGQQVTLRCSPKSGHDTVSWYQQALGQGPQFIFQYYEEEERQRGNFPDRFSGHQFPNYSSELNVNALLLGDSALYLCASSIYRGRGYGYTFGSGTRLTVV.